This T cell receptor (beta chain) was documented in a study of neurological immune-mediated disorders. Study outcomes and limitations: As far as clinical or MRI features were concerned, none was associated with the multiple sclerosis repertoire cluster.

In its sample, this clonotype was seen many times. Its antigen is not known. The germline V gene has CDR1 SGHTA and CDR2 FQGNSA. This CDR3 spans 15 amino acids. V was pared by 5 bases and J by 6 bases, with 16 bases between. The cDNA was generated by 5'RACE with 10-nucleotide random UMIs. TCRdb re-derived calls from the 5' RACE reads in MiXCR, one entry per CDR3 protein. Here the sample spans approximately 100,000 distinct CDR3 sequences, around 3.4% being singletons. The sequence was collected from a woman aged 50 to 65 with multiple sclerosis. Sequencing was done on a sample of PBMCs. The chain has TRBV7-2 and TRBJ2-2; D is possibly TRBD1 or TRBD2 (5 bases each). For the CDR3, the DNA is TGTGCCAGCAGCGAATCCGGGACGGCCTCCGGGGAGCTGTTTTTT. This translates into CASSESGTASGELFF.